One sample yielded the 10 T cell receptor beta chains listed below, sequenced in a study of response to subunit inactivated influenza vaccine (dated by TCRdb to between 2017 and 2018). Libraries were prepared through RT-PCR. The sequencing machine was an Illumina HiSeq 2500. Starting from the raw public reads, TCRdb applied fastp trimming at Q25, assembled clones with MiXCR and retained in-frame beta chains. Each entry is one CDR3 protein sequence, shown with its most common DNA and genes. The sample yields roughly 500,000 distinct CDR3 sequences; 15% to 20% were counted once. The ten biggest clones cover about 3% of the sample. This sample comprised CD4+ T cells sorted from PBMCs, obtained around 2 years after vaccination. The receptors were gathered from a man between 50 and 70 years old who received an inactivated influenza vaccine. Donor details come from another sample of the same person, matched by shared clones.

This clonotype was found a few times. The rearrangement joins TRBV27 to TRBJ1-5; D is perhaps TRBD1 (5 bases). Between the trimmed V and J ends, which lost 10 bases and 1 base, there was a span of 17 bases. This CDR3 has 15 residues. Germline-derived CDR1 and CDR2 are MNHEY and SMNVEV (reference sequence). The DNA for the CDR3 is TGTGCCACCTCCTTAGGGGACGGAAGCAATCAGCCCCAGCATTTT. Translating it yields CATSLGDGSNQPQHF.

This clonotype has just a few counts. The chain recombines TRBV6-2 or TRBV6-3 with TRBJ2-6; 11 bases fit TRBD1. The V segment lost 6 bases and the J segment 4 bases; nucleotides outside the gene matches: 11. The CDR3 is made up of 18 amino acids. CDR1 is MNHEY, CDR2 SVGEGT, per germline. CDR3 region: CASSNPWDRGTGANVLTF. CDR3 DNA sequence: TGTGCCAGCAGCAACCCCTGGGACAGGGGGACGGGGGCCAACGTCCTGACTTTC.

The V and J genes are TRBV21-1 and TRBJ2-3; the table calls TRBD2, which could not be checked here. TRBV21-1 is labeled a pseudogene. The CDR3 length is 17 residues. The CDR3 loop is CASSKIEGEGSTDTQYF. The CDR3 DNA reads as TGTGCCAGCAGCAAAATCGAGGGGGAGGGGAGCACAGATACGCAGTATTTT.

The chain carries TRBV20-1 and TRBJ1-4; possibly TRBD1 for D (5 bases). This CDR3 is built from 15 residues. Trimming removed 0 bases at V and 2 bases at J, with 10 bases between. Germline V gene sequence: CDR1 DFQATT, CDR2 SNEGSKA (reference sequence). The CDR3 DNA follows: TGCAGTGCTAGAGATGGGGGTCGGACTAATGAAAAACTGTTTTTT. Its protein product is CSARDGGRTNEKLFF.

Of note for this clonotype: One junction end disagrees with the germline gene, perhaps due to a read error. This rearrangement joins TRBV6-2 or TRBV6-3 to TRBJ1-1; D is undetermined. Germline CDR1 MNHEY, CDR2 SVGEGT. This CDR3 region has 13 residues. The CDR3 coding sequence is TGCGCCAGCAGTTACTCTGCACCCACTGAAGCTTTCTTT. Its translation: CASSYSAPTEAFF.

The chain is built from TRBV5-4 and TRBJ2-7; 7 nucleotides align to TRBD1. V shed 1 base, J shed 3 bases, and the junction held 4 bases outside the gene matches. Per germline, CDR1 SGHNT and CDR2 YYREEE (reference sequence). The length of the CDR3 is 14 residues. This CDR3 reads CASSLKGGNYEQYF. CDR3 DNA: TGTGCCAGCAGCTTGAAAGGGGGCAACTACGAGCAGTACTTC. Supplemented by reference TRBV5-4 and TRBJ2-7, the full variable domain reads ETGVTQSPTHLIKTRGQQVTLRCSSQSGHNTVSWYQQALGQGPQFIFQYYREEENGRGNFPPRFSGLQFPNYSSELNVNALELDDSALYLCASSLKGGNYEQYFGPGTRLTVT.

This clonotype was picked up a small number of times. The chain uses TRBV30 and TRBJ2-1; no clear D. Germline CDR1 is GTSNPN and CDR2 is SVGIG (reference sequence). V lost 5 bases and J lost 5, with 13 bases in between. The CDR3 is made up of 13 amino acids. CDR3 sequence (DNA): TGTGCCTGGGATAGGGCTGGCAACAATGAGCAGTTCTTC. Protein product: CAWDRAGNNEQFF.

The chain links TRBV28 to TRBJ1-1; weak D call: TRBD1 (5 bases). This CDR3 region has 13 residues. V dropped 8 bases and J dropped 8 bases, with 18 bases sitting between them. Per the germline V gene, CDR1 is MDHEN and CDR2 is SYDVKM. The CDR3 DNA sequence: TGTGCCAGCCATCTGGGAGGGGTTAAAGAAGCTTTCTTT. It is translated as CASHLGGVKEAFF.

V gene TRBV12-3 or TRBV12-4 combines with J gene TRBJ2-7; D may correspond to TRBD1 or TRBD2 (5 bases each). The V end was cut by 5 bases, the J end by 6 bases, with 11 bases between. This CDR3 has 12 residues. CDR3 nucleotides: TGTGCCAGCAGTCCCCATGGGGGCGAGCAGTACTTC. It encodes CASSPHGGEQYF.

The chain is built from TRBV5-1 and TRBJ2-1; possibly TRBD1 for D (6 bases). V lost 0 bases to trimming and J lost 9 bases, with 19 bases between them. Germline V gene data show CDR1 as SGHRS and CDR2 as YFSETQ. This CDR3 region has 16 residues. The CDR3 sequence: CASSLAGPGRGGEQFF. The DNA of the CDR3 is TGCGCCAGCAGCTTGGCGGGGCCAGGTAGAGGGGGTGAGCAGTTCTTC. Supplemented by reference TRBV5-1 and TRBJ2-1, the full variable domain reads KAGVTQTPRYLIKTRGQQVTLSCSPISGHRSVSWYQQTPGQGLQFLFEYFSETQRNKGNFPGRFSGRQFSNSRSEMNVSTLELGDSALYLCASSLAGPGRGGEQFFGPGTRLTVL.